This paragraph reports one T cell receptor (beta chain). The source of the sample is a study of blood T cell repertoires in COVID-19. In the study overall: Sources were T cells, B-cell-depleted T cells, or PBMCs; the material itself was cDNA or gDNA.

Original processing notes: By means of reference gene primer amplification, nucleated cell counts were estimated. The assay was immunoSEQ multiplex PCR, and TCRdb's table has in-frame clones only and misses some. D and trimming were read from the DNA, whereas the V and J calls and clone size are those reported in that table. The table includes 150,000 to 200,000 clones, around 86% detected once. The germline gives CDR1 MDHEN, CDR2 SYDVKM. The length of the CDR3 is 14 residues. Trimming stripped 4 bases from V and 5 bases from J, with 14 bases between. The specimen was peripheral blood. The clonotype comes from a man between 65 and 85 years old with acute or convalescent COVID-19. The gene calls are TRBV28 and TRBJ1-1; possible D gene TRBD1, 5 bases. The chain's CDR3 is CASSSPAGNTEAFF. The CDR3 bases are TGTGCCAGCAGTTCCCCGGCAGGGAATACTGAAGCTTTCTTT. Filled out from reference TRBV28 and TRBJ1-1, the complete variable domain reads DVKVTQSSRYLVKRTGEKVFLECVQDMDHENMFWYRQDPGLGLRLIYFSYDVKMKEKGDIPEGYSVSREKKERFSLILESASTNQTSMYLCASSSPAGNTEAFFGQGTRLTVV.